This T cell receptor (beta chain) was sequenced for a study of regulatory T cells in long-lasting Graves disease. On this clonotype itself: This may be a read error: a much more frequent sequence differs by one nucleotide.

Relying on iRepertoire HTBI primers and Arm-PCR of CDR3 regions, the team built TCR beta libraries. MiXCR, applied by TCRdb to the multiplex PCR reads, yields one record per CDR3 protein. This repertoire shows over 500,000 distinct CDR3 sequences, approximately 15% found once; its top ten account for 15% to 20%. Time point specified: newly diagnosed GD, antithyroid drugs for less than 3 months. Researchers made the TCR library from RNA that was extracted from PBMCs. The V and J ends lost 3 bases and 3 bases respectively, with 14 bases between them. There are 15 residues in the CDR3. In germline, CDR1 is SNHLY, CDR2 FYNNEI. This same sample was also taken into another study, of T cells in Graves' hyperthyroidism and ophthalmopathy.

The material was peripheral blood mononuclear cells (PBMCs), obtained at new diagnosis, from a patient treated with antithyroid drugs. This sequence originates from a woman aged 25 to 45 with Graves disease. The chain has TRBV2 and TRBJ1-2; no definite D call. This CDR3 reads CASSEFGSGDYGYTF. CDR3 bases: TGTGCCAGCAGTGAGTTTGGGTCTGGAGACTATGGCTACACCTTC.